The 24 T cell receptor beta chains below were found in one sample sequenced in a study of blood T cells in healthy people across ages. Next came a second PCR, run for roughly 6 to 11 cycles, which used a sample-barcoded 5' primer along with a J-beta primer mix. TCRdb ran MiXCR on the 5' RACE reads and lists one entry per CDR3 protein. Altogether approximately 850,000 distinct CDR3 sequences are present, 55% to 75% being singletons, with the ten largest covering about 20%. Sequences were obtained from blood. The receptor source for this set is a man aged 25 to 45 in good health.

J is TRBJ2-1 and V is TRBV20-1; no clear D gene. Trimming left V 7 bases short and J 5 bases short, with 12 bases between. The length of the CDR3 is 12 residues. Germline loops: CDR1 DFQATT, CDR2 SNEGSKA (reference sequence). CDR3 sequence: CSVGRPDNEQFF. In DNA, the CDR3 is TGCAGTGTGGGCCGTCCCGACAATGAGCAGTTCTTC.

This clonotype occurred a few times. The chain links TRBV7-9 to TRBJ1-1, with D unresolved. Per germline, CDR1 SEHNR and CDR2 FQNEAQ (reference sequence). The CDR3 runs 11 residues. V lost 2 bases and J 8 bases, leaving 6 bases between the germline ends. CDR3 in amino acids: CASSLSREAFF. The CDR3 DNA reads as TGTGCCAGCAGCTTAAGCAGGGAAGCTTTCTTT.

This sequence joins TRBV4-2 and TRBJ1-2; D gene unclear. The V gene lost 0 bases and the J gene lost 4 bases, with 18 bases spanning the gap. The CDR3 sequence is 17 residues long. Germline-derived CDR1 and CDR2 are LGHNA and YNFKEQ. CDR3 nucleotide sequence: TGTGCCAGCAGCCAAGAGCTCAGGACGATGGCTTCCTATGGCTACACCTTC. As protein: CASSQELRTMASYGYTF.

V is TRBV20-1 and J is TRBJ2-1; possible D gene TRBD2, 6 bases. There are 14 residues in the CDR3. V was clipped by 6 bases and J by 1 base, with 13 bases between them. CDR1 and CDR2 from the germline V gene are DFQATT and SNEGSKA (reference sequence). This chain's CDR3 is CSAPGLGSYNEQFF. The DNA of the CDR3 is TGCAGTGCCCCGGGACTTGGGTCCTACAATGAGCAGTTCTTC.

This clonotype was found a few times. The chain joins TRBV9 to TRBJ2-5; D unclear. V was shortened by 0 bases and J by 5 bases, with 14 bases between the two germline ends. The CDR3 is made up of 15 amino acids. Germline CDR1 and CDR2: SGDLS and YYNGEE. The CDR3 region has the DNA TGTGCCAGCAGCGTAGACGGTACACCGAAGGAGACCCAGTACTTC. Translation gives CASSVDGTPKETQYF.

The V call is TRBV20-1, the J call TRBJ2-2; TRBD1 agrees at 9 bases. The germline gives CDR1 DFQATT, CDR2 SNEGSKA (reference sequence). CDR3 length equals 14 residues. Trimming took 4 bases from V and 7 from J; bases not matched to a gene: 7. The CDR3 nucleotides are TGCAGTGCTAAGACAGGGGGGTTCGACGGGGAGCTGTTTTTT. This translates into CSAKTGGFDGELFF.

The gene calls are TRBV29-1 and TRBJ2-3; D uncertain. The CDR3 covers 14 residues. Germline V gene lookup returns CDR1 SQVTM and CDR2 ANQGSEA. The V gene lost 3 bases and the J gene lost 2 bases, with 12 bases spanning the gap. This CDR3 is CSVDGQSITDTQYF. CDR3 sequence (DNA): TGCAGCGTTGACGGGCAGTCAATCACAGATACGCAGTATTTT.

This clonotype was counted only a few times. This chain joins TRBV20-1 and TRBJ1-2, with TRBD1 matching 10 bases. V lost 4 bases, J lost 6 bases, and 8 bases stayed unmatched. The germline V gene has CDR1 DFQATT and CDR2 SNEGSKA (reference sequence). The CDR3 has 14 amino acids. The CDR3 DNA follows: TGCAGTGCTACCGGACAGGGGGTCGGAAATGGCTACACCTTC. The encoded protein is CSATGQGVGNGYTF.

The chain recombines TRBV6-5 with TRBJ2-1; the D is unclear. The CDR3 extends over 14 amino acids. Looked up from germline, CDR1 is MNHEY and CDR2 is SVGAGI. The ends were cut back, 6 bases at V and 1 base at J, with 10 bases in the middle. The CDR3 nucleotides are TGTGCCAGCAGCCACGTAGGATCCTACAATGAGCAGTTCTTC. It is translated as CASSHVGSYNEQFF.

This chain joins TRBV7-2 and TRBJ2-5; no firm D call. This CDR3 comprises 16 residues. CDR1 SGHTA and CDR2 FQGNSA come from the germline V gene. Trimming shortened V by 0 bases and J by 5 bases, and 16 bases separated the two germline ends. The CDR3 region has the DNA TGTGCCAGCAGCTTAGCATCGCCGGCAGCCGTGGAGACCCAGTACTTC. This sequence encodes CASSLASPAAVETQYF.

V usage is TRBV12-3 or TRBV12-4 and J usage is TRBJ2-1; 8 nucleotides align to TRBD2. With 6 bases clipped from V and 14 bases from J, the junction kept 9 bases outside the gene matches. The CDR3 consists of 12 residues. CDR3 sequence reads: CASSNAGGGKFF. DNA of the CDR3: TGTGCCAGCAGCAACGCCGGCGGGGGGAAGTTCTTC.

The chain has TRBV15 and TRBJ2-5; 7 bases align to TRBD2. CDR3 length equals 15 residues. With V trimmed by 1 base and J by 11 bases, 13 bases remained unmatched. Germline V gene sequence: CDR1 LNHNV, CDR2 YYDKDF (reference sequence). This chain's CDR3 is CATSRVVSGTDEQYF. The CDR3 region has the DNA TGTGCCACCAGCAGAGTGGTAAGCGGGACTGATGAGCAGTACTTC. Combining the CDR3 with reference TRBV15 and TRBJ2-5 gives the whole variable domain DAMVIQNPRYQVTQFGKPVTLSCSQTLNHNVMYWYQQKSSQAPKLLFHYYDKDFNNEADTPDNFQSRRPNTSFCFLDIRSPGLGDTAMYLCATSRVVSGTDEQYFGPGTRLLVL.

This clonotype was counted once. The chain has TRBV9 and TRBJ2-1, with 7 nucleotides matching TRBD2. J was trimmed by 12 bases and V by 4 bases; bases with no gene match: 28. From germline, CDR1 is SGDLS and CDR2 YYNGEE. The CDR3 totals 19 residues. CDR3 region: CASSRPSNGPHLGGMGQFF. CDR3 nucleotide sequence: TGTGCCAGCAGCCGCCCCTCGAACGGGCCCCATCTGGGAGGGATGGGGCAGTTCTTC. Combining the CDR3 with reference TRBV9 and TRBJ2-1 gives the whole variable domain DSGVTQTPKHLITATGQRVTLRCSPRSGDLSVYWYQQSLDQGLQFLIQYYNGEERAKGNILERFSAQQFPDLHSELNLSSLELGDSALYFCASSRPSNGPHLGGMGQFFGPGTRLTVL.

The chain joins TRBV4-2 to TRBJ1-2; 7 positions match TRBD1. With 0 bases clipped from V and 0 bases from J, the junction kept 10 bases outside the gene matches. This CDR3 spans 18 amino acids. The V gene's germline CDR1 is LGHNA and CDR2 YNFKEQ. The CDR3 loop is CASSQDGGQTGPNYGYTF. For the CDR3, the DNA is TGTGCCAGCAGCCAAGATGGAGGACAGACAGGGCCTAACTATGGCTACACCTTC.

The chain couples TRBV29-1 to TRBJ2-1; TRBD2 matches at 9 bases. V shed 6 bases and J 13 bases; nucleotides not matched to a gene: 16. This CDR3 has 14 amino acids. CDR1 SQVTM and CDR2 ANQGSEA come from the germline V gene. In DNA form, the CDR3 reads TGCAGCGTCGAGACCCTAGCGGGACAAGAGACCCAGTTCTTC. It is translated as CSVETLAGQETQFF.

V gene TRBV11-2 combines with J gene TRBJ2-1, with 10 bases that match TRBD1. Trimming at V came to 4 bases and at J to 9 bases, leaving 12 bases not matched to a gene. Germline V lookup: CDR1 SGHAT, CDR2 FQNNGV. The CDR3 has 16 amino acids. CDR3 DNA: TGTGCCAGCAGCTCCGCAGGACAGGGGGTTGGAGGTGAGCAGTTCTTC. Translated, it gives CASSSAGQGVGGEQFF.

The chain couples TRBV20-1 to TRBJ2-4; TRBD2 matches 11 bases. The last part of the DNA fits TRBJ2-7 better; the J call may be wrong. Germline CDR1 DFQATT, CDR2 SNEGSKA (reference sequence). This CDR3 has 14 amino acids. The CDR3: CSALRTSGPYEQYF. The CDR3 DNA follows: TGCAGTGCTCTTCGGACTAGCGGGCCCTACGAGCAGTACTTC.

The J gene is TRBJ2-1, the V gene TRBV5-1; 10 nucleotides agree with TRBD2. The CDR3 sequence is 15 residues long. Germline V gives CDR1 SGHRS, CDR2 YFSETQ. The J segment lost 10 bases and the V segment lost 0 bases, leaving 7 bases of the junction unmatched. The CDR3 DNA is TGCGCCAGCAGCTTGGGAGGAGCGGGGGGGCGAGAGCAGTTCTTC. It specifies CASSLGGAGGREQFF.

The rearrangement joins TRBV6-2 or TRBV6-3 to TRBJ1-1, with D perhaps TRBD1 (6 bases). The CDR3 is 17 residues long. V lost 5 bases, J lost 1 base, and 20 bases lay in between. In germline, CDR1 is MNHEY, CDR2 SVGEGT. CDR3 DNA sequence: TGTGCCAGCAGTGCCCCTAGGGGTACAGGGCCGAACACTGAAGCTTTCTTT. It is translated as CASSAPRGTGPNTEAFF.

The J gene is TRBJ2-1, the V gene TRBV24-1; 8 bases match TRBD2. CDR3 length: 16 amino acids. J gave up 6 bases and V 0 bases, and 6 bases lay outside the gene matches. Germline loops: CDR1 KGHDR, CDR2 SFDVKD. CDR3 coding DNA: TGTGCCACCAGTGATTTGTTCGGGAGGGGAGTCAATGAGCAGTTCTTC. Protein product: CATSDLFGRGVNEQFF.

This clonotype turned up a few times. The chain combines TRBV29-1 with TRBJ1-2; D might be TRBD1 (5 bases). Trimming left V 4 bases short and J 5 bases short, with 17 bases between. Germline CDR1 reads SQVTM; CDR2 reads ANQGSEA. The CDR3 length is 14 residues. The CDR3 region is CSVVTLGARYGYTF. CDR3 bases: TGCAGCGTTGTGACATTAGGGGCTAGGTATGGCTACACCTTC.

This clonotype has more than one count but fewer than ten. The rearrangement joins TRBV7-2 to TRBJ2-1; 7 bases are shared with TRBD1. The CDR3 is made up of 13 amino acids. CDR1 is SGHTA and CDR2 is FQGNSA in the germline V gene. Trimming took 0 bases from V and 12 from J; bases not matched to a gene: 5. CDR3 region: CASSLAGTVGQFF. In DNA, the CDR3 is TGTGCCAGCAGCTTAGCCGGGACAGTTGGGCAGTTCTTC.

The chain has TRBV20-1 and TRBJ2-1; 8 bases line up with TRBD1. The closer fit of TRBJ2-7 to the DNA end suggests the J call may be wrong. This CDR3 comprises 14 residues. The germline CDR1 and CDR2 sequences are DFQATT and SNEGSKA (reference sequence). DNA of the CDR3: TGCAGTGCTAGAGATACGGCGCAGGGGGCTTGGCAGTACTTC. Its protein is CSARDTAQGAWQYF.

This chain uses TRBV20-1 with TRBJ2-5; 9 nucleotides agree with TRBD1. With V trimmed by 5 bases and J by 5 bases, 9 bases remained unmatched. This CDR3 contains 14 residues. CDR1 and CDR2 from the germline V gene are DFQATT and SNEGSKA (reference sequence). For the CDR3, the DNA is TGCAGTGCTCCGCGACGGGGGACAGGGGAGACCCAGTACTTC. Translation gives CSAPRRGTGETQYF.